Listed here are 32 T cell receptor beta chains from one sample, sequenced in a study of spatial heterogeneity in lung cancer. Broader study findings: Tumoral mutation counts were tracked by counts of expanded intratumoral alpha and beta TCRs.

Their antigens are not known. Time point given: sample taken at primary tumor resection. TCRdb itself ran the 5' RACE reads through MiXCR, one entry per CDR3 protein. The sample lists 17,000 or so distinct CDR3 sequences, 7% to 7.5% occurring once. The specimen was lung tumor tissue, collected at surgery. The receptors originated from a female donor with early-stage non-small cell lung cancer.

This clonotype was seen many times. The V and J genes are TRBV28 and TRBJ1-2; 7 bases align to TRBD1. The CDR3 is 16 amino acids. V trimming: 0 bases; J trimming: 1 base; junction bases outside the gene matches: 5. Germline V gene data show CDR1 as MDHEN and CDR2 as SYDVKM. Written as DNA, the CDR3 is TGTGCCAGCAGTTTATGGCTGACAGGGAATAACTATGGCTACACCTTC. Translation gives CASSLWLTGNNYGYTF.

This clonotype showed up many times. The rearrangement links TRBV29-1 to TRBJ1-2; D remains unclear. Trimming removed 1 base at V and 1 base at J, with 16 bases between. The CDR3 is 16 amino acids. Per the germline V gene, CDR1 is SQVTM and CDR2 is ANQGSEA. The CDR3 DNA reads TGCAGCGTTGAAGCTCACGGTCCCAGAGATAACTATGGCTACACCTTC. This translates into CSVEAHGPRDNYGYTF.

This clonotype was found many times. This chain uses TRBV6-6 with TRBJ1-2, with D uncertain. This CDR3 has 11 residues. Germline V gene sequence: CDR1 MNHNY, CDR2 SVGAGI (reference sequence). V lost 8 bases, J lost 10 bases, and 14 bases lay in between. CDR3 coding DNA: TGTGCCAGCGCCTATGACCGGGCCTACACCTTC. Protein product: CASAYDRAYTF.

This clonotype is classed as medium-sized (0.01 to 0.1%). This chain joins TRBV30 and TRBJ2-7, with 8 positions matching TRBD1. Germline CDR1 GTSNPN, CDR2 SVGIG (reference sequence). Germline trimming cut 5 bases from V and 2 bases from J; bases unmatched to any gene: 8. The length of the CDR3 is 14 residues. The CDR3 sequence: CAWATGGSAYEQYF. In nucleotides, the CDR3 is TGTGCCTGGGCAACAGGGGGAAGCGCCTACGAGCAGTACTTC.

This clonotype was detected ten times or more. V is TRBV7-3 and J is TRBJ2-6; a possible D gene is TRBD1 (6 bases). Germline lookup yields CDR1 SGHTA and CDR2 FQGTGA. The CDR3 consists of 18 residues. Trimming took off 3 bases at V and 0 bases at J, with 15 bases between the two ends. In DNA form, the CDR3 reads TGTGCCAGCAGCTTGTATGGGCAGGGGCACTCTGGGGCCAACGTCCTGACTTTC. The encoded protein is CASSLYGQGHSGANVLTF.

At least ten counts were recorded for this clonotype. The V and J genes are TRBV7-2 and TRBJ2-7, with TRBD2 matching 9 bases. Trimming took 3 bases from V and 3 from J; bases not matched to a gene: 3. The CDR3 is 14 residues long. CDR1 SGHTA and CDR2 FQGNSA come from the germline V gene. CDR3 nucleotides: TGTGCCAGCAGCTTTAGTAGCGGGGGCTACGAGCAGTACTTC. Translation: CASSFSSGGYEQYF.

This clonotype showed up many times. This rearrangement joins TRBV6-1 to TRBJ2-3, with D tentatively TRBD1 or TRBD2 (6 bases each). The V gene's germline CDR1 is MNHNS and CDR2 SASEGT. The CDR3 sequence is 18 residues long. V lost 4 bases and J lost 5, with 25 bases in between. The CDR3 DNA reads TGTGCCAGCAGTGGTCGTTCAAGGGGGGATGAGGTTCGAGATACGCAGTATTTT. It is translated as CASSGRSRGDEVRDTQYF.

This clonotype has ten or more counts. The CDR3 sequence: CASSSRTSGDIQYF. The CDR3 DNA follows: TGTGCCAGCAGTTCTCGGACTAGCGGGGACATTCAGTACTTC. J is TRBJ2-4 and V is TRBV28; 12 bases line up with TRBD2. The V segment lost 4 bases and the J segment 8 bases; nucleotides outside the gene matches: 3. This CDR3 contains 14 residues. CDR1 is MDHEN and CDR2 is SYDVKM in the germline V gene.

The chain has TRBV12-3 or TRBV12-4 and TRBJ1-2; D gene unclear. Trimming removed 5 bases at V and 8 bases at J, with 18 bases between. This CDR3 region has 14 residues. Here the CDR3 reads CASSLRGRPEGYTF. In DNA, the CDR3 is TGTGCCAGCAGTCTACGTGGGCGCCCAGAGGGCTACACCTTC.

As concerns this clonotype: It may be a read error: a sequence one base away is much more abundant. The chain carries TRBV7-3 and TRBJ2-2; D possibly corresponds to TRBD2 (6 bases). The CDR3 covers 14 residues. Germline lookup yields CDR1 SGHTA and CDR2 FQGTGA. The CDR3 loop is CAGSMEAGTGELFF. Written as DNA, the CDR3 is TGTGCCGGCAGCATGGAGGCGGGGACCGGGGAGCTGTTTTTT.

The V and J genes are TRBV7-8 and TRBJ2-3, with TRBD2 as a possible D gene (6 bases). V was shortened by 3 bases and J by 6 bases, with 13 bases between the two germline ends. The V gene's germline CDR1 is SGHVS and CDR2 FQNEAQ. CDR3 length: 14 residues. CDR3 bases: TGTGCCAGCAGCTTGGGACTGGTGGGGGATACGCAGTATTTT. This sequence encodes CASSLGLVGDTQYF.

The chain is built from TRBV6-1 and TRBJ2-5; D is unclear. Germline loops: CDR1 MNHNS, CDR2 SASEGT. The CDR3 has 13 residues. V lost 6 bases and J lost 1, with 9 bases in between. CDR3 amino acids: CASRAGRQETQYF. The CDR3 coding sequence is TGTGCCAGCAGGGCAGGCCGCCAAGAGACCCAGTACTTC.

This clonotype has just a few counts. This chain joins TRBV24-1 and TRBJ2-3; 7 bases agree with TRBD1. Trimming cost V 11 bases and J 10 bases; bases outside gene matches: 14. The germline CDR1 and CDR2 sequences are KGHDR and SFDVKD. The CDR3 totals 13 residues. The CDR3 DNA follows: TGTGCCATTTCACAGGGGCCGAACTCCGCGCAGTATTTT. It translates to CAISQGPNSAQYF.

The chain carries TRBV27 and TRBJ1-6; 8 positions agree with TRBD1. With V trimmed by 6 bases and J by 3 bases, 10 bases remained unmatched. Germline V gene lookup returns CDR1 MNHEY and CDR2 SMNVEV (reference sequence). This CDR3 spans 17 amino acids. CDR3 sequence: CASSLRQGQGYNSPLHF. The CDR3 region has the DNA TGTGCCAGCAGCCTCCGACAGGGGCAGGGCTATAATTCACCCCTCCACTTT.

This clonotype was observed many times. V is TRBV11-1 and J is TRBJ2-1, with TRBD1 matching 11 bases. The V segment lost 5 bases and the J segment 2 bases; nucleotides outside the gene matches: 2. CDR1 is SGHAT, CDR2 FQDESV, per germline (reference sequence). The CDR3 has 15 residues. CDR3 residues: CASSGDRGAYNEQFF. CDR3 sequence (DNA): TGTGCCAGCAGCGGGGACAGGGGGGCCTACAATGAGCAGTTCTTC.

There are many counts of this clonotype. DNA of the CDR3: TGCAGTGCTAGAGAGCCCCCCGGGGGAGGGGGCACAGATACGCAGTATTTT. As protein: CSAREPPGGGGTDTQYF. The chain combines TRBV20-1 with TRBJ2-3; 7 bases align to TRBD2. The CDR3 length is 17 residues. V shed 0 bases and J 1 base; nucleotides not matched to a gene: 10. Germline values: CDR1 DFQATT, CDR2 SNEGSKA (reference sequence).

This clonotype was counted only a few times. V usage is TRBV28 and J usage is TRBJ1-1; possible D gene TRBD1, 5 bases. V lost 6 bases, J lost 5 bases, and 13 bases lay in between. Germline lookup yields CDR1 MDHEN and CDR2 SYDVKM. The CDR3 has 13 residues. The CDR3 nucleotides read TGTGCCAGCAGCCCACTGGGGGAGACTGAAGCTTTCTTT. Encoded protein: CASSPLGETEAFF.

In its sample, this clonotype was seen a few times. This rearrangement joins TRBV6-5 to TRBJ1-2; D call uncertain. The CDR3 runs 12 residues. Germline CDR1 and CDR2: MNHEY and SVGAGI. V lost 5 bases, J lost 7 bases, and 11 bases lay in between. CDR3 amino acids: CASSTPGGGYTF. The CDR3 bases are TGTGCCAGCAGTACCCCGGGCGGTGGCTACACCTTC.

The chain carries TRBV7-3 and TRBJ2-3; 11 nucleotides align to TRBD2. Germline V lookup: CDR1 SGHTA, CDR2 FQGTGA. There are 15 residues in the CDR3. V lost 5 bases to trimming and J lost 2 bases; unmatched junction nucleotides: 3. CDR3 nucleotide sequence: TGTGCCAGCAGCCCTAGCGGGGGGTACACAGATACGCAGTATTTT. Residues: CASSPSGGYTDTQYF.

The chain links TRBV29-1 to TRBJ1-2, with D unresolved. The germline V and J ends were trimmed by 3 bases and 4 bases, with 6 bases remaining between them. Germline lookup yields CDR1 SQVTM and CDR2 ANQGSEA. CDR3 length equals 11 residues. DNA for the CDR3: TGCAGCGTTGACTACAGCTATGGCTACACCTTC. It is translated as CSVDYSYGYTF.

This clonotype was observed many times. The chain couples TRBV29-1 to TRBJ2-7; D unclear. Germline CDR1 reads SQVTM; CDR2 reads ANQGSEA. CDR3 size: 14 residues. V was cut by 4 bases and J by 6 bases, with 19 bases left in between. The CDR3 nucleotides read TGCAGCGTTGCCCCCACGGGTTTTGGGCTCGAGCAGTACTTC. It specifies CSVAPTGFGLEQYF.

The sample holds a few counts of this clonotype. This chain joins TRBV29-1 and TRBJ2-7; 11 nucleotides agree with TRBD1. CDR3 length equals 16 residues. V lost 0 bases, J lost 2 bases, and 6 bases stayed unmatched. Germline V gene sequence: CDR1 SQVTM, CDR2 ANQGSEA. Here the CDR3 reads CSVEDGTGGDPYEQYF. CDR3 DNA sequence: TGCAGCGTTGAAGACGGGACAGGGGGTGACCCCTACGAGCAGTACTTC.

This clonotype has a count of ten or more. This rearrangement joins TRBV4-1 to TRBJ1-1; D may be TRBD1 (5 bases). Trimming cost V 0 bases and J 9 bases, with 20 bases left between them. This CDR3 has 16 residues. The germline CDR1 and CDR2 sequences are MGHRA and YSYEKL. The chain's CDR3 is CASSQEWSGSSRQAFF. CDR3 nucleotides: TGCGCCAGCAGCCAAGAGTGGTCAGGGAGCTCGCGACAAGCTTTCTTT.

This clonotype was seen a handful of times. This chain joins TRBV2 and TRBJ2-7, with D unclear. The CDR3 consists of 12 residues. The V and J ends lost 8 bases and 2 bases respectively, with 10 bases between them. Per the germline V gene, CDR1 is SNHLY and CDR2 is FYNNEI. The chain's CDR3 is CASRDGTYEQYF. CDR3 coding DNA: TGTGCCAGCCGAGACGGAACCTACGAGCAGTACTTC.

This clonotype was detected a few times. The chain has TRBV21-1 and TRBJ2-7; TRBD1, the D gene given by the table, was not confirmed from the DNA. TRBV21-1 is a pseudogene segment. The CDR3 contains 14 residues. The DNA for the CDR3 is TGTGCCAGCAGCATGGAGACAGGGGAAAACGAGCAGTACTTC. Translating gives CASSMETGENEQYF.

In its sample, this clonotype ranks as medium-sized. This rearrangement joins TRBV7-8 to TRBJ1-1; 9 bases line up with TRBD1. Germline values: CDR1 SGHVS, CDR2 FQNEAQ. The trim removed 8 bases at V and 10 bases at J, leaving 14 bases unmatched. The CDR3 spans 14 residues. The CDR3 sequence is CASGRDREVLGAFF. The CDR3, as DNA: TGTGCCAGCGGCCGGGACAGGGAAGTGCTTGGAGCTTTCTTT. Drawing the rest from reference TRBV7-8 and TRBJ1-1, the complete variable domain is GAGVSQSPRYKVAKRGQDVALRCDPISGHVSLFWYQQALGQGPEFLTYFQNEAQLDKSGLPSDRFFAERPEGSVSTLKIQRTQQEDSAVYLCASGRDREVLGAFFGQGTRLTVV.

In its sample, this clonotype was seen a few times. V gene TRBV28 combines with J gene TRBJ2-6; D gene ambiguous. Looked up from germline, CDR1 is MDHEN and CDR2 is SYDVKM. Trimming shortened V by 4 bases and J by 0 bases, and 13 bases separated the two germline ends. This CDR3 region has 17 residues. CDR3 in DNA: TGTGCCAGCAGTTCCCCTTTTGACTCCTCTGGGGCCAACGTCCTGACTTTC. This encodes CASSSPFDSSGANVLTF. The whole variable domain, filled in from reference TRBV28 and TRBJ2-6, reads DVKVTQSSRYLVKRTGEKVFLECVQDMDHENMFWYRQDPGLGLRLIYFSYDVKMKEKGDIPEGYSVSREKKERFSLILESASTNQTSMYLCASSSPFDSSGANVLTFGAGSRLTVL.

V is TRBV15 and J is TRBJ2-5; TRBD2 is a possible D gene (5 bases). The germline gives CDR1 LNHNV, CDR2 YYDKDF (reference sequence). V gave up 3 bases and J gave up 2 bases, with 10 bases separating them. This CDR3 spans 14 amino acids. This chain's CDR3 is CATSRQRVQETQYF. The CDR3 bases are TGTGCCACCAGCAGGCAGAGGGTACAAGAGACCCAGTACTTC.

This clonotype was recorded many times. J is TRBJ1-2 and V is TRBV5-6; 7 nucleotides agree with TRBD1. Germline V CDR1 and CDR2: SGHDT, YYEEEE. The J segment lost 8 bases and the V segment lost 0 bases, leaving 7 bases of the junction unmatched. The CDR3 covers 14 residues. CDR3: CASSLGYDREGYTF. Here the CDR3 DNA reads TGTGCCAGCAGCTTGGGATACGACAGGGAAGGCTACACCTTC.

The chain links TRBV20-1 to TRBJ1-5; 8 bases are a match to TRBD1. Germline lookup yields CDR1 DFQATT and CDR2 SNEGSKA (reference sequence). J gave up 2 bases and V 0 bases, and 9 bases lay outside the gene matches. This CDR3 has 17 amino acids. CDR3 region: CSARDLRAGGGNQPQHF. DNA of the CDR3: TGCAGTGCTAGAGATCTACGCGCAGGGGGCGGCAATCAGCCCCAGCATTTT.

This clonotype showed up many times. This chain links TRBV5-1 with TRBJ2-5; TRBD2 matches 7 bases. The CDR3 consists of 16 residues. Trimming at V came to 0 bases and at J to 2 bases, leaving 7 bases not matched to a gene. From germline, CDR1 is SGHRS and CDR2 YFSETQ. The CDR3 nucleotides are TGCGCCAGCAGCTTGGAAATTTCTAGCGGACAAGAGACCCAGTACTTC. Encoded protein: CASSLEISSGQETQYF.

This clonotype was counted many times. The rearrangement uses TRBV2 and TRBJ2-3; a possible D gene is TRBD2 (5 bases). V was clipped by 7 bases and J by 5 bases, with 10 bases between them. The CDR3 runs 12 residues. Germline V gene lookup returns CDR1 SNHLY and CDR2 FYNNEI. This CDR3 is CASNRGQDTQYF. CDR3 bases: TGTGCCAGCAATCGCGGGCAAGATACGCAGTATTTT.